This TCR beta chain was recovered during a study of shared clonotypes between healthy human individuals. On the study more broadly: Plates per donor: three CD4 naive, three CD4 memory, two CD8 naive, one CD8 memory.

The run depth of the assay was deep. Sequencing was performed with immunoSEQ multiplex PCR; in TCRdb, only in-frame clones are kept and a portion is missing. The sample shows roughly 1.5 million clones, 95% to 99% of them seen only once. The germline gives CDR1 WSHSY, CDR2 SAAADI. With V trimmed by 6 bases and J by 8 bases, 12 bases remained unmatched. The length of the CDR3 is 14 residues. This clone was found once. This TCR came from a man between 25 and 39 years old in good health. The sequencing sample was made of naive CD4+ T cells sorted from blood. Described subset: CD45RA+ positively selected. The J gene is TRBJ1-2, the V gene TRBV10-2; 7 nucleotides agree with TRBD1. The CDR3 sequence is CASSVIGQEFGYTF. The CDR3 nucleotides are TGCGCCAGCAGCGTGATCGGACAGGAGTTCGGCTACACCTTC.